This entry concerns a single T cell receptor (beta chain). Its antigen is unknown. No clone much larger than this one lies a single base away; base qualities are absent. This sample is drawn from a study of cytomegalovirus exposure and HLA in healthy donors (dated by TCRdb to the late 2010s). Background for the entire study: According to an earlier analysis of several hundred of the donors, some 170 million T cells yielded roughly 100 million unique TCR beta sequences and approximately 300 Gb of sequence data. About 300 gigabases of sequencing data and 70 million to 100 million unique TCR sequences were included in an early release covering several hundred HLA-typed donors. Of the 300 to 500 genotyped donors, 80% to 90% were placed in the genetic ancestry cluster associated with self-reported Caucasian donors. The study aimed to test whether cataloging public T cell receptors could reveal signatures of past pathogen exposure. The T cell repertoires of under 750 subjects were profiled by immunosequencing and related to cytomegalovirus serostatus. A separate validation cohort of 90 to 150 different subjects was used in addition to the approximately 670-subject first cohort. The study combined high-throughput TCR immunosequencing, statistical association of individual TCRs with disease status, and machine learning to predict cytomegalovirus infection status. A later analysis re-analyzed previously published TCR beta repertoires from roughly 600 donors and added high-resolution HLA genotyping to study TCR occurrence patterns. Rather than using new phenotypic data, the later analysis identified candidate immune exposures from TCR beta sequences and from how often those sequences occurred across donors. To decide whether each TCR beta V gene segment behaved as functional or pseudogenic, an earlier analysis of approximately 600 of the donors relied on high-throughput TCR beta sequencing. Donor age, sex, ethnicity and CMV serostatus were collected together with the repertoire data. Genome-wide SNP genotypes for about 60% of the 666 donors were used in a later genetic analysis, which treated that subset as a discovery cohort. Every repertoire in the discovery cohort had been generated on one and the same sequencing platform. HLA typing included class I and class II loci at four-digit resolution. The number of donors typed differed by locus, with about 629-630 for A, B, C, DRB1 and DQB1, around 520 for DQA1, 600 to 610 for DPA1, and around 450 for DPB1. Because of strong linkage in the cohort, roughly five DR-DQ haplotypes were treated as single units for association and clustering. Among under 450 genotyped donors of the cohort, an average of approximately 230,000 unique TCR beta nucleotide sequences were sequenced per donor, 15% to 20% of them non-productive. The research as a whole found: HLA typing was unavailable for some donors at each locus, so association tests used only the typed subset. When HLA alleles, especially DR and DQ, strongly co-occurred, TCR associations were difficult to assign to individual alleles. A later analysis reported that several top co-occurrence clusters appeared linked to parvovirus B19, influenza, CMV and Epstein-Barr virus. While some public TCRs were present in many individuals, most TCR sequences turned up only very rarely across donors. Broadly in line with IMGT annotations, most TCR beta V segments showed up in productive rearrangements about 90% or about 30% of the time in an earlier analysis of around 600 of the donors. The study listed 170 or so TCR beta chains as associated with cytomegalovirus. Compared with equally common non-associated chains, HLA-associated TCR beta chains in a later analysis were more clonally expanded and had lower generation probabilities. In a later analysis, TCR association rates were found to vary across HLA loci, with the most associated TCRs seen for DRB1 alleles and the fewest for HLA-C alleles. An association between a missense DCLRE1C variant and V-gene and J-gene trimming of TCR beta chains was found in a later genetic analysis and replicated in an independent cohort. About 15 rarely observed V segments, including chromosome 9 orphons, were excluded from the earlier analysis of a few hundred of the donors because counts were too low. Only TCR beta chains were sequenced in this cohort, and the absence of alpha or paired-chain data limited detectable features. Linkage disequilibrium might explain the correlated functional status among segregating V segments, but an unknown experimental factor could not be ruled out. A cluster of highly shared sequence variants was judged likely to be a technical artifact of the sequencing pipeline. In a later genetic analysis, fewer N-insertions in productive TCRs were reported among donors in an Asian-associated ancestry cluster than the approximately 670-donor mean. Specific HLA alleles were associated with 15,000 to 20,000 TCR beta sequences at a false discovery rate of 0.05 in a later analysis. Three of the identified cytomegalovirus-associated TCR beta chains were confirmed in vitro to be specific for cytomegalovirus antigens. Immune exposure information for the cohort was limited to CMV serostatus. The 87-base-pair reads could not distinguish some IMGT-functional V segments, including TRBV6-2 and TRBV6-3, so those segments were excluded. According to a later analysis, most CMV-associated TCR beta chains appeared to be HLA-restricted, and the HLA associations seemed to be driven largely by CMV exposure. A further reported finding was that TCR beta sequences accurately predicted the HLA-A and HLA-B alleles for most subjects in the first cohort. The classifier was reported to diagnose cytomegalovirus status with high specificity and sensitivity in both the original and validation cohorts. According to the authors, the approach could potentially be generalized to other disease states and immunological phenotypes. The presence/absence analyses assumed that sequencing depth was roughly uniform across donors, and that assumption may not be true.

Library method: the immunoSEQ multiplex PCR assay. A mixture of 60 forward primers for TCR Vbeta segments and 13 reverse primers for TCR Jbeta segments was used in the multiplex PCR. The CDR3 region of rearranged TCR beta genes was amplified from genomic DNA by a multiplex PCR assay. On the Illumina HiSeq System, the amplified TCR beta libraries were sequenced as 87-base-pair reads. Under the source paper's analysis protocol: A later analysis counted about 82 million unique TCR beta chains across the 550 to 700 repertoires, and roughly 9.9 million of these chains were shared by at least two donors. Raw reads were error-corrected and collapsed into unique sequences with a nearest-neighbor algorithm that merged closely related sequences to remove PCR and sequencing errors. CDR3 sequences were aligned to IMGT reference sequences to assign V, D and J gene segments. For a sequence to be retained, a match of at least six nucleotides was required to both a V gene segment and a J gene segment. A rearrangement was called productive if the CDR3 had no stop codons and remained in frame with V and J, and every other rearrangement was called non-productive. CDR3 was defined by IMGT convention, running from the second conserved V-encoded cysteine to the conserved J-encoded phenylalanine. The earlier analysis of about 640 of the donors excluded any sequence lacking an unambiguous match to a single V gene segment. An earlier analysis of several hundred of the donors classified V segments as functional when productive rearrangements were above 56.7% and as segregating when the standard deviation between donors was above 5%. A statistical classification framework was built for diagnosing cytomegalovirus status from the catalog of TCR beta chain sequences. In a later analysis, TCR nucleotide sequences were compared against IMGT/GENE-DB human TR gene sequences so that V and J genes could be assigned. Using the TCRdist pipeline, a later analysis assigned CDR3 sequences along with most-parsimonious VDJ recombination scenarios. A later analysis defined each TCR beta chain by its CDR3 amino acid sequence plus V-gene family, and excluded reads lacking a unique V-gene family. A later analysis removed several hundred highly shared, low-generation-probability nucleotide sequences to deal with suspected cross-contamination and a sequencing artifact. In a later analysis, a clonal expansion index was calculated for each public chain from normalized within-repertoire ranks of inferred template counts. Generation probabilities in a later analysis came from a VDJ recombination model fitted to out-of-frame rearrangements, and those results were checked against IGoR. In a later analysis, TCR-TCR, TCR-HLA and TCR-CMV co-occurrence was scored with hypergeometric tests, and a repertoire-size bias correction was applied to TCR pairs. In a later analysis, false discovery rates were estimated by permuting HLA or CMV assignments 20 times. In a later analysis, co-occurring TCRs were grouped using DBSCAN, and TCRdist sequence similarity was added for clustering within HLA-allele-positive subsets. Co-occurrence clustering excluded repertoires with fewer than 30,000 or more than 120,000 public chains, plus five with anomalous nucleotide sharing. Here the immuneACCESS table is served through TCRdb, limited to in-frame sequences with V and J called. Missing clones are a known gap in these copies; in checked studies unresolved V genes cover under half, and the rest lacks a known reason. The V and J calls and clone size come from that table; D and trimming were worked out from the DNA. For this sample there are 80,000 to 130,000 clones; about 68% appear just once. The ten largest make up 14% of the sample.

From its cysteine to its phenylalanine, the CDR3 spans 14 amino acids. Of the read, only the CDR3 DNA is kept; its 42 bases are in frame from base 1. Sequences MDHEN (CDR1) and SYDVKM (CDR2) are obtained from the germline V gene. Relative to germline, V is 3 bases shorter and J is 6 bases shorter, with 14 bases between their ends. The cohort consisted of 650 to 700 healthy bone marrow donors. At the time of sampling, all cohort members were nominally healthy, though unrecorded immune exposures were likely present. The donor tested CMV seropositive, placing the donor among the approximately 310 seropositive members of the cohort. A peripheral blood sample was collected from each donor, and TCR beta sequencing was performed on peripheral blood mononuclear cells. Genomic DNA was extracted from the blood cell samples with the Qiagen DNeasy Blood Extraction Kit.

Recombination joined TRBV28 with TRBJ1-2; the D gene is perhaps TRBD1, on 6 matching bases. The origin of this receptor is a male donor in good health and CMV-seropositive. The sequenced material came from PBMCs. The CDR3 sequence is CASSFQQGYHGYTF. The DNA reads TGTGCCAGCAGTTTTCAACAGGGCTATCATGGCTACACCTTC.